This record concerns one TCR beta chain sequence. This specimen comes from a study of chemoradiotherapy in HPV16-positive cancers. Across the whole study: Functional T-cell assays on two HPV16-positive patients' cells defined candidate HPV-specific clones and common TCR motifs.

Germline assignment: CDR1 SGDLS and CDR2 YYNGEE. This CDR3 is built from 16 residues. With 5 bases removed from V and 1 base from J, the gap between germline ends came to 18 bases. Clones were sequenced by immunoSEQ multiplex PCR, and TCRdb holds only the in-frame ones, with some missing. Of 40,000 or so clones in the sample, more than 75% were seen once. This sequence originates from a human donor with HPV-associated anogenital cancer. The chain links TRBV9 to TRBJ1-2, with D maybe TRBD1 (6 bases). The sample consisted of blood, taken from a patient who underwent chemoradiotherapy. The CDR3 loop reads CASRGGGGGGNYGYTF. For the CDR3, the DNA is TGTGCCAGCAGGGGAGGCGGGGGCGGAGGTAACTATGGCTACACCTTC.